The T cell receptor beta chain under discussion was sequenced for a study of graft-versus-host responses after intestinal transplantation. With roughly 200,000 irradiated, violet-dye-labeled stimulator cells, roughly 200,000 CFSE-labeled responder cells were plated. This table comes from immunoSEQ multiplex PCR, and its TCRdb copy is limited to in-frame clones, with some not included. This repertoire shows 15,000 to 20,000 clones, under 45% found once; its top ten account for roughly 3.5%. CDR3 size: 11 residues. V shed 6 bases and J shed 7 bases, with 13 bases lying between them. Per the germline V gene, CDR1 is DFQATT and CDR2 is SNEGSKA (reference sequence).

Sequenced here: alloreactive CD8+ T cells from a mixed lymphocyte reaction culture, sampled before intestinal transplant. Subset meaning: CFSE-low proliferating T cells sorted from approximately 6-day pre-transplant mixed lymphocyte reaction (GvH or HvG direction). This chain joins TRBV20-1 and TRBJ2-7; possible D gene TRBD2, 5 bases. The TCR sequence derives from a human patient who received an intestinal transplant. The CDR3 region has the DNA TGCAGTGCCAGACTACTCCCGGAGCAGTACTTC. Residues: CSARLLPEQYF.